A selection of T cell receptor beta chains follows, all from one sample in a study of monozygotic twins with inflammatory bowel disease. Each CDR3 protein gets one entry in TCRdb, which reprocessed the 5' RACE reads and gives no DNA. This sample lists approximately 400,000 distinct CDR3 sequences; its ten largest clones have 2.6%. Input material: blood. The source of these receptors is a human donor with ulcerative colitis or Crohn's disease, or a healthy co-twin of an affected twin (not recorded which). Both conserved end residues are part of each CDR3.

V	J	CDR3
TRBV6-1	TRBJ2-5	CASSRGATSGADETQYF
TRBV12-3/TRBV12-4	TRBJ1-1	CASSSPPGQGTEAFF
TRBV12-3/TRBV12-4	TRBJ1-1	CASSDGLNTEAFF
TRBV12-3/TRBV12-4	TRBJ1-2	CASSPMGAYGYTF
TRBV7-2	TRBJ2-7	CASSSVDRDRYEQYF
TRBV7-2	TRBJ1-4	CASSLAAGGEKLFF
TRBV30	TRBJ2-5	CAWSVSASGGARGQYF
TRBV6-6	TRBJ2-7	CASRTQGYEQYF
TRBV27	TRBJ2-7	CASSFGSGTGSYEQYF
TRBV2	TRBJ2-7	CASRASSGGYVQYF
TRBV3-1	TRBJ2-1	CASSQDAGTGLYEQFF
TRBV29-1	TRBJ2-1	CSVHLAAYNEQFF
TRBV12-3/TRBV12-4	TRBJ2-7	CASTPSSVARPSTYEQYF
TRBV5-1	TRBJ1-5	CASSLFEWCLTTGINQPQHF
TRBV20-1	TRBJ1-5	CSARATGSGQPQHF
TRBV20-1	TRBJ1-3	CGPLDRTRNTIYF
TRBV27	TRBJ2-7	CASSLIFPLSSYEQYF
TRBV2	TRBJ2-5	CASSGQGFMVETQYF
TRBV5-5	TRBJ2-7	CASSLRTGSGGYEQYF